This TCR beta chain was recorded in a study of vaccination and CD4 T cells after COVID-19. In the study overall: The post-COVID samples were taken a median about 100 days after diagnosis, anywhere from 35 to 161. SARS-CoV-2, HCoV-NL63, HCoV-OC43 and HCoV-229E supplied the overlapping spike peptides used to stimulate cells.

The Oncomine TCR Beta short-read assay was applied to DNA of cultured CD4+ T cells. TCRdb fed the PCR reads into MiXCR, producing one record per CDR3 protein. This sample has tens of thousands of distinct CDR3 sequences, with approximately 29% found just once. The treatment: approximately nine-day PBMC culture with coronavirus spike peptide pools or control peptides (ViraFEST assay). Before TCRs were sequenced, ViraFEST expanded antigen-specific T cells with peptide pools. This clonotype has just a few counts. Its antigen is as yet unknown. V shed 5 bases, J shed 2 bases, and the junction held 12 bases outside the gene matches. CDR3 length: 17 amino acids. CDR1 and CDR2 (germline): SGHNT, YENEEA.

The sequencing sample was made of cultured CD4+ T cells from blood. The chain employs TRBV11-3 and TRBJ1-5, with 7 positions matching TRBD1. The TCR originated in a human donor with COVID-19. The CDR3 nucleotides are TGTGCCAGCAGCCCCCGGGCAGGGGGGGACGGCAATCAGCCCCAGCATTTT. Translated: CASSPRAGGDGNQPQHF.